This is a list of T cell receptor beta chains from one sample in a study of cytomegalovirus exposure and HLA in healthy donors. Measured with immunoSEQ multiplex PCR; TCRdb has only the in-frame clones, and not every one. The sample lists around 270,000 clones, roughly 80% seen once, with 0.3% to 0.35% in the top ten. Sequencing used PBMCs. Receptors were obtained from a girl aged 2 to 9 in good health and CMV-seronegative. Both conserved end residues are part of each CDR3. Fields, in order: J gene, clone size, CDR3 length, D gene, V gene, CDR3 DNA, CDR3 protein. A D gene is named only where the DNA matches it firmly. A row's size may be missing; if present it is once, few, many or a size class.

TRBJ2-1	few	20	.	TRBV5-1	TGCGCCAGCAGCTTGGGATTTCCCCCAGGGGTGAGGGGTTTTTACAATGAGCAGTTCTTC	CASSLGFPPGVRGFYNEQFF
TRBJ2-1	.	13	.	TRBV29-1	TGCAGCGTTTCCGGGGACTCCTACAATGAGCAGTTCTTC	CSVSGDSYNEQFF
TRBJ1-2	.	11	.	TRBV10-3	TGTGCCATCAGTGAGGGCAGGGGCTACACCTTC	CAISEGRGYTF
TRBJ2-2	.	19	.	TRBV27	TGTGCCAGCAGTTTATATCTCCGTGCGGGGCTAGCGAACACCGGGGAGCTGTTTTTT	CASSLYLRAGLANTGELFF
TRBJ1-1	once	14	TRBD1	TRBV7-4	TGTGCCGCTCAGGGGGGTAAAGGGCACACTGAAGCTTTCTTT	CAAQGGKGHTEAFF
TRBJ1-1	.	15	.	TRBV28	TGTGCCAGCGGGAGGGGGGCAGGGTTAAGGACTGAAGCTTTCTTT	CASGRGAGLRTEAFF
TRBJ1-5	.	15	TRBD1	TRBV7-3	TGTGCCAGCAGCCCGACAGGGGGCCTCAATCAGCCCCAGCATTTT	CASSPTGGLNQPQHF
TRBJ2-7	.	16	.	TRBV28	TGTGCCAGCAGTTTATCCCCAGGCAGCTCTCCCTACGAGCAGTACTTC	CASSLSPGSSPYEQYF
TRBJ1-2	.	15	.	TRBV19	TGTGCCAGTCGCGACAGCGCCGTATTGACCTATGGCTACACCTTC	CASRDSAVLTYGYTF
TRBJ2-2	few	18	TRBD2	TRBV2	TGTGCCAGCAGGGCGGGACTAGCGTATCGGGAAGACACCGGGGAGCTGTTTTTT	CASRAGLAYREDTGELFF
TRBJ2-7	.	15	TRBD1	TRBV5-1	TGCGCCAGCAGCTCCGGGGGGACAGGGACCTACGAGCAGTACTTC	CASSSGGTGTYEQYF
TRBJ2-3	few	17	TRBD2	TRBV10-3	TGTGCCATCAGTGAGTCGGGACTAGCGGGATGGACAGATACGCAGTATTTT	CAISESGLAGWTDTQYF
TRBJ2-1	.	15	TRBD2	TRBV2	TGTGCCAGCAGCCCCGAGGCGGGAGCAGACAATGAGCAGTTCTTC	CASSPEAGADNEQFF
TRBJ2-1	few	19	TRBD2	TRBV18	TGTGCCAGCTCATCAAGACTAGCGGGAGGCACGAAAGCGGGGGATGAGCAGTTCTTC	CASSSRLAGGTKAGDEQFF
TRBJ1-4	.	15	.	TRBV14	TGTGCCAGCAGCCAAGTAAGGGGAAGAAATGAAAAACTGTTTTTT	CASSQVRGRNEKLFF
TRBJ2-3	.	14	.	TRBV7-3	TGTGCCAGCAGCTTTTTCCCGGGTATAGGTACGCAGTATTTT	CASSFFPGIGTQYF
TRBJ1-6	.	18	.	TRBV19	TGTGCCGCCCGGCCCCATACTAAATGGGGTCAGGAGGATTCACCCCTCCACTTT	CAARPHTKWGQEDSPLHF
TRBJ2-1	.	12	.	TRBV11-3	TGTGCCAGCAGCTTATCCAGAAATGAGCAGTTCTTC	CASSLSRNEQFF
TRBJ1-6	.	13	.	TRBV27	TGTGCCAGCAGTCTATCGATCCGGCGGCCCCTCCACTTT	CASSLSIRRPLHF
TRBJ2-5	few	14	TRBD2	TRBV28	TGTGCCAGCACGAAGGGAGGGGTCCCCGAGACCCAGTACTTC	CASTKGGVPETQYF
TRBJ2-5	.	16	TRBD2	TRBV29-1	TGCAGCGTCGAGAATCGTGGGCGGGGGGGCGAGAAGACCCAGTACTTC	CSVENRGRGGEKTQYF
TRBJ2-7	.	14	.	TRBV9	TGTGCCAGCAGCGAAGAGATTCTCCCCTACGAGCAGTACTTC	CASSEEILPYEQYF
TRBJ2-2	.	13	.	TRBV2	TGTGCCAGCAGAGGGGGTCTCACCGGGGAGCTGTTTTTT	CASRGGLTGELFF
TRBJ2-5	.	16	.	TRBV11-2	TGTGCCAGCAGCCCATACAACAGGGTGAGGGGAGAGACCCAGTACTTC	CASSPYNRVRGETQYF
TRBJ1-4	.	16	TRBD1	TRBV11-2	TGTGCCAGCAGCTTAGCCCTGGGACAGGTGAATGAAAAACTGTTTTTT	CASSLALGQVNEKLFF
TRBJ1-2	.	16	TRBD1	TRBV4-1	TGCGCCAGCAGCCAAGATAGGCAGAAGGGGGCGCGCGGCTACACCTTC	CASSQDRQKGARGYTF
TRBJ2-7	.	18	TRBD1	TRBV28	TGTGCCAGCAGTTTTCGTCCGAGAATCCGGGACAGGGGGCACGAGCAGTACTTC	CASSFRPRIRDRGHEQYF
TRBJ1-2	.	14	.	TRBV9	TGTGCCAGCAGCGTAGCTGGTGGCTACTATGGCTACACCTTC	CASSVAGGYYGYTF
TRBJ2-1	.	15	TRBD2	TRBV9	TGTGCCAGCAGCGCCGGACTAGCGGGTTACAATGAGCAGTTCTTC	CASSAGLAGYNEQFF
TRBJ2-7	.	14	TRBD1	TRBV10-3	TGTGCCACCCTAGAGACAGGGGTCTCCTACGAGCAGTACTTC	CATLETGVSYEQYF
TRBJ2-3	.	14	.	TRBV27	TGTGCCAGCAGTACCACAGCTAGCACAGATACGCAGTATTTT	CASSTTASTDTQYF
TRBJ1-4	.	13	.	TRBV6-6	TGTGCCAGCGAGCGCGATCAGAATGAAAAACTGTTTTTT	CASERDQNEKLFF
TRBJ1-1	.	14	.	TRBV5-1	TGCGCCAGCAGCTTGGCAGGGAGGGGGACTGAAGCTTTCTTT	CASSLAGRGTEAFF
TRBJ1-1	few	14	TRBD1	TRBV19	TGTGCCAGTAGTACCTCTCCCGGGACAGGGGAAGCTTTCTTT	CASSTSPGTGEAFF
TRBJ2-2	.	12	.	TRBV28	TGTGCCAGCAACGCGGGATCCGGGGAGCTGTTTTTT	CASNAGSGELFF
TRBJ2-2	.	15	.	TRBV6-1	TGTGCCAGCAACCCCCGGTTCGGGAACACCGGGGAGCTGTTTTTT	CASNPRFGNTGELFF
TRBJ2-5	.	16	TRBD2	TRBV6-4	TGTGCCAGCAGCGACCGTGCGGGGGGTGGCCAAGAGACCCAGTACTTC	CASSDRAGGGQETQYF
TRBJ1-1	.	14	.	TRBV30	TGTGCCTGGAGTGTTCAGACACCCCGGACTGAAGCTTTCTTT	CAWSVQTPRTEAFF
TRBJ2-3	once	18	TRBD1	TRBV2	TGTGCCAGCAGTGAAGTGACTCGGACAGGGGGGAGCCTTGATACGCAGTATTTT	CASSEVTRTGGSLDTQYF
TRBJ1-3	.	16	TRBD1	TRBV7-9	TGTGCCAGCAGCCCAACCAGGGGGTCGTTAGGAAACACCATATATTTT	CASSPTRGSLGNTIYF
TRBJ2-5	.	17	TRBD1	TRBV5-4	TGTGCCAGCAGCAAGGGGACAGGGGGCCAGTACCAAGAGACCCAGTACTTC	CASSKGTGGQYQETQYF
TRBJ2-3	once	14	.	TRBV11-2	TGTGCCAGCAGGAGTGAACGGGAAACAGATACGCAGTATTTT	CASRSERETDTQYF
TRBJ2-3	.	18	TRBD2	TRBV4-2	TGTGCCAGCAGCCAAGAGGGAAGCGGGAGGATGGGGGCAGATACGCAGTATTTT	CASSQEGSGRMGADTQYF
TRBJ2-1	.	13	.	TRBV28	TGTGCCAGCAGCCGATTGGGGCCGGTTGAGCAGTTCTTC	CASSRLGPVEQFF
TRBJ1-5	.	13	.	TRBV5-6	TGTGCCAGCAGCGGGGGACGGAGCGGGGCCCAGCATTTT	CASSGGRSGAQHF
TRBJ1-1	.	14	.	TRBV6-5	TGTGCCAGCAATCCGGGACACCTGAACACTGAAGCTTTCTTT	CASNPGHLNTEAFF
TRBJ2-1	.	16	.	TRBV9	TGTGCCAGCAGCCCCCGGACATCCCCGCGCTACAATGAGCAGTTCTTC	CASSPRTSPRYNEQFF